What follows are 22 T cell receptor beta chains derived from one specimen sequenced in a study of shared clonotypes between healthy human individuals. Generated by immunoSEQ multiplex PCR, the TCRdb table keeps only in-frame clones and is missing some. Found here are about half a million clones, about four fifths of them singletons; the top ten hold 10% to 15%. Material: PBMCs. These receptors came from a woman aged 40 to 50 in good health. Some clones in this sample may be carry-over from other donors' samples.

CDR3 residues: CASSQGGINEKLFF. CDR3 DNA: TGTGCCAGTTCCCAGGGGGGGATAAATGAAAAACTGTTTTTT. The chain joins TRBV28 to TRBJ1-4; 7 bases map to TRBD1. With 9 bases clipped from V and 5 bases from J, the junction kept 9 bases outside the gene matches. The germline CDR1 and CDR2 sequences are MDHEN and SYDVKM. The CDR3 covers 14 residues. Using reference TRBV28 and TRBJ1-4 for the parts outside the CDR3, the full variable domain is DVKVTQSSRYLVKRTGEKVFLECVQDMDHENMFWYRQDPGLGLRLIYFSYDVKMKEKGDIPEGYSVSREKKERFSLILESASTNQTSMYLCASSQGGINEKLFFGSGTQLSVL.

This clone appeared many times. The chain has TRBV2 and TRBJ2-3; TRBD2 agrees at 7 bases. V trimming: 6 bases; J trimming: 2 bases; junction bases outside the gene matches: 11. CDR1 is SNHLY, CDR2 FYNNEI, per germline. The CDR3 spans 16 residues. The CDR3 DNA sequence: TGTGCCAGCAGCCCCTCGGGAGGCCGATACACAGATACGCAGTATTTT. It yields the protein CASSPSGGRYTDTQYF.

The rearrangement uses TRBV5-4 and TRBJ1-2; perhaps TRBD1 as D (5 bases). The CDR3 spans 13 residues. Trimming took off 2 bases at V and 4 bases at J, with 9 bases between the two ends. Germline V gene data show CDR1 as SGHNT and CDR2 as YYREEE (reference sequence). The CDR3 reads CASSLAGSYGYTF. Here the CDR3 DNA reads TGTGCCAGCAGCTTAGCAGGGAGCTATGGCTACACCTTC.

The rearrangement joins TRBV21-1 to TRBJ2-7; the table calls TRBD2, which could not be checked here. TRBV21-1 is a listed pseudogene. The CDR3 covers 16 residues. CDR3 in DNA: TGTGCCAGCAGCAAAAGTCAGACTAGCGGGAGTTACGAGCAGTACTTC. Its translation: CASSKSQTSGSYEQYF.

This chain uses TRBV7-9 with TRBJ2-1; the D is unclear. The length of the CDR3 is 12 residues. Deletions cut 8 bases from V and 9 bases from J, with 14 bases between. Germline CDR1 is SEHNR and CDR2 is FQNEAQ (reference sequence). The CDR3: CASPRWSGEQFF. The CDR3 DNA follows: TGTGCCAGCCCCCGGTGGAGTGGTGAGCAGTTCTTC.

The chain recombines TRBV19 with TRBJ2-5; tentatively, D is TRBD2 (6 bases). This CDR3 region has 16 residues. Germline assignment: CDR1 LNHDA and CDR2 SQIVND (reference sequence). V gave up 5 bases and J gave up 4 bases, with 20 bases separating them. DNA of the CDR3: TGTGCCAGTAGTTGGGGGAGGCTAGCCTCGGGAGAGACCCAGTACTTC. It is translated as CASSWGRLASGETQYF.

The rearrangement joins TRBV7-2 to TRBJ2-5; TRBD2 aligns across 16 bases. After removal of 11 bases from V and 4 bases from J, the junction contained 7 bases not matched to a gene. This CDR3 has 15 amino acids. The germline gives CDR1 SGHTA, CDR2 FQGNSA. As DNA, the CDR3 is TGTGCCTCCTGGGGACTAGCGGGAGGGGTAGAGACCCAGTACTTC. Its protein product is CASWGLAGGVETQYF.

The chain links TRBV7-2 to TRBJ1-1; D unresolved. V was clipped by 0 bases and J by 4 bases, with 9 bases between them. CDR3 size: 14 residues. Germline values: CDR1 SGHTA, CDR2 FQGNSA. The CDR3 DNA sequence: TGTGCCAGCAGCTTAGCGACGGAGGGCACTGAAGCTTTCTTT. It is translated as CASSLATEGTEAFF. Based on the CDR3 plus reference TRBV7-2 and TRBJ1-1, the full variable domain is GAGVSQSPSNKVTEKGKDVELRCDPISGHTALYWYRQSLGQGLEFLIYFQGNSAPDKSGLPSDRFSAERTGGSVSTLTIQRTQQEDSAVYLCASSLATEGTEAFFGQGTRLTVV.

J is TRBJ2-4 and V is TRBV10-3; D remains ambiguous. Trimming left V 3 bases short and J 1 base short, with 10 bases between. The CDR3 has 15 residues. CDR1 and CDR2 from the germline V gene are ENHRY and SYGVKD. This chain's CDR3 is CAISDSRAAKNIQYF. CDR3 bases: TGTGCCATCAGTGATTCGCGAGCGGCCAAAAACATTCAGTACTTC.

CDR3 amino acids: CASSLLHYGYTF. The CDR3 DNA reads TGTGCCAGCAGTTTGCTGCATTATGGCTACACCTTC. The chain combines TRBV28 with TRBJ1-2; D gene unclear. Trimming took off 3 bases at V and 5 bases at J, with 7 bases between the two ends. This CDR3 is built from 12 residues. The V gene's germline CDR1 is MDHEN and CDR2 SYDVKM.

This chain connects TRBV6-5 to TRBJ2-2, with 13 bases matching TRBD2. The CDR3 is 15 residues long. V lost 2 bases to trimming and J lost 6 bases; unmatched junction nucleotides: 0. Germline V gene data show CDR1 as MNHEY and CDR2 as SVGAGI. The chain's CDR3 is CASSYTSGRAGELFF. The DNA of the CDR3 is TGTGCCAGCAGTTACACTAGCGGGAGGGCCGGGGAGCTGTTTTTT.

The gene calls are TRBV29-1 and TRBJ2-7, with TRBD2 matching 9 bases. Germline assignment: CDR1 SQVTM and CDR2 ANQGSEA. CDR3 length: 14 residues. The J segment lost 3 bases and the V segment lost 4 bases, leaving 7 bases of the junction unmatched. CDR3 region: CSVGSGRTFYEQYF. The CDR3 coding sequence is TGCAGCGTTGGTAGCGGGAGAACCTTCTACGAGCAGTACTTC.

J is TRBJ1-2 and V is TRBV6-5, with TRBD1 as a possible D gene (6 bases). CDR3 length: 11 residues. The germline CDR1 and CDR2 sequences are MNHEY and SVGAGI. Trimming pared 10 bases from V and 7 bases from J, leaving 13 bases between. The CDR3 sequence: CATKTGGGYTF. The CDR3, as DNA: TGTGCCACCAAGACAGGTGGTGGCTACACCTTC.

The chain recombines TRBV5-4 with TRBJ2-1, with 7 bases identical to TRBD2. The ends lost 0 bases at V and 0 bases at J; junction bases unmatched: 3. CDR1 SGHNT and CDR2 YYREEE come from the germline V gene (reference sequence). The CDR3 contains 16 residues. The CDR3 DNA sequence: TGTGCCAGCAGCTTGGTTGCGGGAGTCTCCTACAATGAGCAGTTCTTC. This translates into CASSLVAGVSYNEQFF.

The chain links TRBV5-6 to TRBJ1-4; no reliable D call. V was clipped by 4 bases and J by 3 bases, with 7 bases between them. Germline V gives CDR1 SGHDT, CDR2 YYEEEE. CDR3 length equals 13 residues. CDR3 sequence reads: CASSPEPNEKLFF. For the CDR3, the DNA is TGTGCCAGCAGCCCGGAGCCTAATGAAAAACTGTTTTTT.

This sequence joins TRBV6-1 and TRBJ2-3; possibly TRBD1 for D (5 bases). This CDR3 has 11 amino acids. Germline values: CDR1 MNHNS, CDR2 SASEGT. The V gene lost 9 bases and the J gene lost 6 bases, with 10 bases spanning the gap. DNA of the CDR3: TGTGCCAGTCTATCAGGGGATACGCAGTATTTT. Its protein product is CASLSGDTQYF.

The CDR3 DNA reads TGTGCCAGCAGCTTAGGTGGAGGGGTCTATGGCTACACCTTC. It is translated as CASSLGGGVYGYTF. This chain uses TRBV7-2 with TRBJ1-2; tentatively, D is TRBD1 (5 bases). In germline, CDR1 is SGHTA, CDR2 FQGNSA. CDR3 length equals 14 residues. V was cut by 1 base and J by 4 bases, with 10 bases left in between. The variable domain in full, with the rest retrieved from reference TRBV7-2 and TRBJ1-2, is GAGVSQSPSNKVTEKGKDVELRCDPISGHTALYWYRQSLGQGLEFLIYFQGNSAPDKSGLPSDRFSAERTGGSVSTLTIQRTQQEDSAVYLCASSLGGGVYGYTFGSGTRLTVV.

The V and J genes are TRBV4-3 and TRBJ2-6; maybe TRBD1 (5 bases). Germline V gives CDR1 LGHNA, CDR2 YSLEER. The CDR3 covers 15 residues. The V and J ends lost 1 base and 6 bases respectively, with 10 bases between them. CDR3 protein: CASSQGQLLANVLTF. The CDR3 DNA reads as TGCGCCAGCAGCCAAGGACAGCTTTTGGCCAACGTCCTGACTTTC.

This clone appeared a single time. This chain connects TRBV28 to TRBJ2-3, with D perhaps TRBD2 (5 bases). CDR1 and CDR2 (germline): MDHEN, SYDVKM. The V end lost 5 bases, the J end lost 1 base, and 10 bases lay between the germline ends. This CDR3 is 14 amino acids long. The CDR3 bases are TGTGCCAGCAGTACCACCGGGGGCACAGATACGCAGTATTTT. It translates to CASSTTGGTDTQYF.

Regarding this clone: Other nucleotide sequences from this sample produce the same CDR3. The gene calls are TRBV5-1 and TRBJ1-2, with unresolved D. The CDR3 length is 15 residues. Germline values: CDR1 SGHRS, CDR2 YFSETQ. Trimming stripped 0 bases from V and 2 bases from J, with 11 bases between. The CDR3 DNA is TGCGCCAGCAGCTTGGGTGGGATCGGGAACTATGGCTACACCTTC. Its protein is CASSLGGIGNYGYTF.

The chain recombines TRBV5-4 with TRBJ1-3; the D is unclear. There are 16 residues in the CDR3. In germline, CDR1 is SGHNT, CDR2 YYREEE (reference sequence). V was cut by 5 bases and J by 0 bases, with 15 bases left in between. CDR3 loop: CASSFSTRGSGNTIYF. CDR3 bases: TGTGCCAGCAGTTTCTCGACACGTGGCTCTGGAAACACCATATATTTT.

The chain carries TRBV5-1 and TRBJ2-3; D not certain. V was pared by 6 bases and J by 2 bases, with 13 bases between. Germline V gene sequence: CDR1 SGHRS, CDR2 YFSETQ. The CDR3 loop spans 14 amino acids. CDR3 DNA sequence: TGCGCCAGCACGATGGAACTACTCACAGATACGCAGTATTTT. This encodes CASTMELLTDTQYF.